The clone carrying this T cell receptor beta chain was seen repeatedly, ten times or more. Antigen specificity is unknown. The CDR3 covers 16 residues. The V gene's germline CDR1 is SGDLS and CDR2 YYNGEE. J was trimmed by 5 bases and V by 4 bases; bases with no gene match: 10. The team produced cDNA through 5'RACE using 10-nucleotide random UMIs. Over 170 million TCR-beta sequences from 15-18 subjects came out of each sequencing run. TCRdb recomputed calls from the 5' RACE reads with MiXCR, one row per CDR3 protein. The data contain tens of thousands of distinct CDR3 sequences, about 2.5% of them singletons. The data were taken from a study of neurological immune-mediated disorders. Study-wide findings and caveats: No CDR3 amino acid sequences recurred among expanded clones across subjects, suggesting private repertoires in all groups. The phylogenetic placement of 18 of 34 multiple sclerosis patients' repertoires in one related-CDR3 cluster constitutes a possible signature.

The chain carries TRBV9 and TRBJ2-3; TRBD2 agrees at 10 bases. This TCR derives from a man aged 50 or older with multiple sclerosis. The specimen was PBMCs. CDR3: CASSPSGGDARDTQYF. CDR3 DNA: TGTGCCAGCAGCCCCAGCGGGGGGGACGCGAGAGATACGCAGTATTTT.